The 21 T cell receptor beta chains in this list originate from one sample, sequenced in a study of beta chain features in type 1 diabetes. Their antigens remain unidentified. The isolated RNA, all of it, was reverse transcribed, so expressed TCRB transcripts were what got sequenced. Sequencing was performed with immunoSEQ multiplex PCR; in TCRdb, only in-frame clones are kept and a portion is missing. The sample has more than 20,000 clones, roughly half seen once. Overall study results and limits: Patients with Type 1 diabetes showed moderately but significantly shorter TCRB CDR3s in all four CD4+ subsets.

The sequencing sample was made of stem cell memory CD4+ T cells from blood. The origin of the receptors is a man aged 25-45 years with type 1 diabetes.

This clone was seen only a few times. The CDR3 bases are TGTGCCAGCAGCTTAGTTTGGGGCATCGAGCAGTACTTC. This encodes CASSLVWGIEQYF. The chain is built from TRBV11-2 and TRBJ2-7; possible D gene TRBD1, 5 bases. This CDR3 comprises 13 residues. Germline loops: CDR1 SGHAT, CDR2 FQNNGV. Trimming removed 1 base at V and 6 bases at J, with 10 bases between.

The J gene is TRBJ2-5, the V gene TRBV28; D is possibly TRBD1 (5 bases). V was pared by 1 base and J by 1 base, with 7 bases between. This CDR3 has 14 amino acids. Germline loops: CDR1 MDHEN, CDR2 SYDVKM. The CDR3 region is CASSLSGFQETQYF. The CDR3 nucleotides are TGTGCCAGCAGTTTATCAGGGTTCCAAGAGACCCAGTACTTC.

V usage is TRBV6-1 and J usage is TRBJ2-5; D might be TRBD2 (6 bases). Germline CDR1 MNHNS, CDR2 SASEGT. Trimming removed 5 bases from V and 3 bases from J, with 10 bases in between. CDR3 length equals 13 residues. As DNA, the CDR3 is TGTGCCAGCAGTAGGGACTTTGAAGAGACCCAGTACTTC. Its protein product is CASSRDFEETQYF.

Here the CDR3 reads CASSDQGARGTFF. The CDR3 DNA reads TGTGCCAGCAGTGATCAGGGGGCGCGTGGGACTTTCTTC. The chain employs TRBV6-1 and TRBJ2-1; 8 bases are shared with TRBD1. Germline trimming cut 3 bases from V and 16 bases from J; bases unmatched to any gene: 11. Germline CDR1 is MNHNS and CDR2 is SASEGT. This CDR3 comprises 13 residues.

This clone appeared once. The J gene is TRBJ2-3, the V gene TRBV9; weak D call: TRBD2 (7 bases). The CDR3 contains 15 residues. Deletions cut 4 bases from V and 8 bases from J, with 20 bases between. Germline-derived CDR1 and CDR2 are SGDLS and YYNGEE. The CDR3 is CASSPAGAGEITQYF. CDR3 nucleotides: TGTGCCAGCAGCCCCGCGGGAGCAGGGGAAATTACGCAGTATTTT.

This clone has just a few counts. The J gene is TRBJ2-5, the V gene TRBV9; 7 nucleotides agree with TRBD2. The V and J ends lost 0 bases and 4 bases, in that order; junction bases with no gene match: 9. Germline loops: CDR1 SGDLS, CDR2 YYNGEE. The CDR3 covers 16 residues. The DNA for the CDR3 is TGTGCCAGCAGCGTAGAGCTGGCTAGCGGCCGAGAGACCCAGTACTTC. Amino acids: CASSVELASGRETQYF.

Only a few counts were recorded for this clone. The chain links TRBV28 to TRBJ1-4; 8 bases map to TRBD1. CDR3 length: 13 amino acids. Losses at the gene ends were 6 bases for V and 8 bases for J; bases not matched to a gene: 5. The germline V gene encodes CDR1 MDHEN and CDR2 SYDVKM. In nucleotides, the CDR3 is TGTGCCAGCAGAGACAGGGGCGTCGAAAAACTGTTTTTT. Translated, it gives CASRDRGVEKLFF.

This chain connects TRBV12-5 to TRBJ2-6; 8 bases agree with TRBD1. Looked up from germline, CDR1 is LGHNT and CDR2 is FRNRAP. V was clipped by 1 base and J by 0 bases; unmatched bases: 5. This CDR3 is built from 18 residues. Here the CDR3 reads CASGLGRTGISGANVLTF. DNA for the CDR3: TGTGCTAGTGGTTTGGGACGGACAGGGATCTCTGGGGCCAACGTCCTGACTTTC.

This clone has only one observation. J is TRBJ2-2 and V is TRBV19, with 10 positions matching TRBD2. V dropped 4 bases and J dropped 0; count of bases not matched to a gene: 5. Germline V gene data show CDR1 as LNHDA and CDR2 as SQIVND (reference sequence). This CDR3 spans 17 amino acids. The CDR3 here is CASSNPSGGANTGELFF. The DNA for the CDR3 is TGTGCCAGTAGTAACCCTAGCGGGGGCGCGAACACCGGGGAGCTGTTTTTT.

V is TRBV5-6 and J is TRBJ1-2, with D perhaps matching TRBD1 (5 bases). In germline, CDR1 is SGHDT, CDR2 YYEEEE. There are 14 residues in the CDR3. V was pared by 3 bases and J by 4 bases, with 13 bases between. CDR3 amino acids: CASSSPQGGYGYTF. The CDR3 bases are TGTGCCAGCAGCTCCCCCCAGGGAGGCTATGGCTACACCTTC.

V is TRBV7-8 and J is TRBJ1-4, with TRBD1 matching over 7 bases. Germline V gene data show CDR1 as SGHVS and CDR2 as FQNEAQ. J gave up 2 bases and V 5 bases, and 5 bases lay outside the gene matches. The CDR3 contains 15 residues. The DNA of the CDR3 is TGTGCCAGCAGCGTACCGGGACAGACTAATGAAAAACTGTTTTTT. This codes for CASSVPGQTNEKLFF.

This clone was observed a few times. This chain links TRBV30 with TRBJ1-1; D perhaps matches TRBD1 (5 bases). Germline V lookup: CDR1 GTSNPN, CDR2 SVGIG (reference sequence). CDR3 length: 14 residues. V was shortened by 0 bases and J by 5 bases, with 13 bases between the two germline ends. The CDR3 region has the DNA TGTGCCTGGAGTGTAGGACATGGCGGTACTGAAGCTTTCTTT. It yields the protein CAWSVGHGGTEAFF. The whole variable domain, remainder taken from reference TRBV30 and TRBJ1-1, is SQTIHQWPATLVQPVGSPLSLECTVEGTSNPNLYWYRQAAGRGLQLLFYSVGIGQISSEVPQNLSASRPQDRQFILSSKKLLLSDSGFYLCAWSVGHGGTEAFFGQGTRLTVV.

This chain uses TRBV5-1 with TRBJ2-5; tentatively, D is TRBD2 (7 bases). The CDR3 runs 15 residues. CDR1 is SGHRS, CDR2 YFSETQ, per germline. The germline V and J ends were trimmed by 0 bases and 3 bases, with 12 bases remaining between them. CDR3 amino acids: CASSLVSGGKETQYF. The CDR3 DNA reads TGCGCCAGCAGCTTGGTGTCGGGGGGCAAAGAGACCCAGTACTTC.

This sequence joins TRBV7-9 and TRBJ2-5; TRBD1 matches 11 bases. The CDR3 contains 15 residues. Germline V gene data show CDR1 as SEHNR and CDR2 as FQNEAQ (reference sequence). With 5 bases clipped from V and 2 bases from J, the junction kept 4 bases outside the gene matches. CDR3 residues: CASSQGDRGQETQYF. The CDR3 DNA sequence: TGTGCCAGCAGCCAAGGGGACAGGGGGCAAGAGACCCAGTACTTC.

This clone has more than one count but fewer than ten. This chain links TRBV10-3 with TRBJ1-3; D not resolved. Trimming stripped 1 base from V and 0 bases from J, with 13 bases between. Germline lookup yields CDR1 ENHRY and CDR2 SYGVKD. The CDR3 has 17 amino acids. CDR3 coding DNA: TGTGCCATCAGTGAGTGGGTTAGCAGTGGCTCTGGAAACACCATATATTTT. Translated, it gives CAISEWVSSGSGNTIYF.

In this sample, this clone turned up a few times. This sequence joins TRBV5-1 and TRBJ2-3, with 9 bases identical to TRBD2. J lost 6 bases, V lost 5 bases, and 10 bases had no gene match. Per germline, CDR1 SGHRS and CDR2 YFSETQ. The CDR3 runs to 15 residues. The CDR3 region has the DNA TGCGCCAGCAGGCCCCTAGCGGGGCCTTTGGATACGCAGTATTTT. This sequence encodes CASRPLAGPLDTQYF.

This clone turned up a few times. The chain uses TRBV18 and TRBJ2-1, with 10 bases that match TRBD1. This CDR3 contains 15 residues. Germline V gives CDR1 KGHSH, CDR2 LQKENI. With 6 bases clipped from V and 5 bases from J, the junction kept 7 bases outside the gene matches. The CDR3 nucleotides read TGTGCCAGCTCGTTGGGGACAGGGGACCACAATGAGCAGTTCTTC. It yields the protein CASSLGTGDHNEQFF.

The chain employs TRBV6-1 and TRBJ2-1; 9 bases map to TRBD1. After removal of 3 bases from V and 8 bases from J, the junction contained 11 bases not matched to a gene. From germline, CDR1 is MNHNS and CDR2 SASEGT. The CDR3 sequence is 16 residues long. Here the CDR3 DNA reads TGTGCCAGCAGTGACCTCCGGGACAGGGCCATTCATGAGCAGTTCTTC. Translated, it gives CASSDLRDRAIHEQFF.

The rearrangement uses TRBV19 and TRBJ2-2, with TRBD2 matching 12 bases. Germline CDR1 reads LNHDA; CDR2 reads SQIVND (reference sequence). Losses at the gene ends were 3 bases for V and 8 bases for J; bases not matched to a gene: 10. The CDR3 covers 17 residues. As DNA, the CDR3 is TGTGCCAGTAGTATGGCGGCTAGCGGGAGGGCCGTGGGGGAGCTGTTTTTT. Its translation is CASSMAASGRAVGELFF.

This chain connects TRBV7-2 to TRBJ1-4; 10 nucleotides match TRBD1. There are 16 residues in the CDR3. V shed 5 bases, J shed 3 bases, and the junction held 6 bases outside the gene matches. The V gene's germline CDR1 is SGHTA and CDR2 FQGNSA. The CDR3 nucleotides are TGTGCCAGCAGCCAGGACAGGGGGTTGTCTAATGAAAAACTGTTTTTT. Residues: CASSQDRGLSNEKLFF.

This chain joins TRBV19 and TRBJ1-4, with 11 bases aligning to TRBD1. The J segment lost 7 bases and the V segment lost 5 bases, leaving 6 bases of the junction unmatched. The CDR3 has 15 residues. Germline V gene sequence: CDR1 LNHDA, CDR2 SQIVND (reference sequence). The CDR3 DNA follows: TGTGCCAGTAGTGCCGGACAGGGGGCAGGTGAAAAACTGTTTTTT. As protein: CASSAGQGAGEKLFF.